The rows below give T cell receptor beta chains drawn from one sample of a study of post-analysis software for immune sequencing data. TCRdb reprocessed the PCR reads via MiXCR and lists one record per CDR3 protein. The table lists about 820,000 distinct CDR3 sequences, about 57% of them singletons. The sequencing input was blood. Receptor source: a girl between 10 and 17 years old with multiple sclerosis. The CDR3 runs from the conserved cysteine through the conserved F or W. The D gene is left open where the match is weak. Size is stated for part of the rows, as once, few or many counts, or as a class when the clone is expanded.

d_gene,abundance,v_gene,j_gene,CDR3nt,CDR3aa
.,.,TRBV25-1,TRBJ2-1,TGTGCCAGCAGTGAAACGAGCGGGACATCGTTTGAGCAGTTCTTC,CASSETSGTSFEQFF
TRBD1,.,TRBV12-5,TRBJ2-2,TGTGCTAGTGGTACCGAAGCAGGGGGCTGGTGGACCGGGGAGCTGTTTTTT,CASGTEAGGWWTGELFF
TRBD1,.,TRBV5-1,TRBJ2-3,TGCGCCAGCAGCGCGACAGGGGCATTCACAGATACGCAGTATTTT,CASSATGAFTDTQYF
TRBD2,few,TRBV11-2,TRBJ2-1,TGTGCCAGCAGTTTACTAGCGGGGGGAGGTGGCAATGAGCAGTTCTTC,CASSLLAGGGGNEQFF
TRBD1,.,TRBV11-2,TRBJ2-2,TGTGCCAGCAGCTTAATTGGACAGGGGGCTACAGGGGAGCTGTTTTTT,CASSLIGQGATGELFF
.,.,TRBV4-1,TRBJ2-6,TGCGCCAGCAGCCGGGACAAGTTTTCTGGGGCCAACGTCCTGACTTTC,CASSRDKFSGANVLTF
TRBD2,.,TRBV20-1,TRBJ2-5,TGCAGTGCTAGAGATTGGACTAGCGGGCAAGAGACCCAGTACTTC,CSARDWTSGQETQYF
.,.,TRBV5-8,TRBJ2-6,TGTGCCAGCAGCCCTAATGGGACCAACGTCCGGACTTTC,CASSPNGTNVRTF
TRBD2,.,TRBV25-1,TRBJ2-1,TGTGCCAGCAGTGAACCTCGACTAGCGGAGCAGTTCTTC,CASSEPRLAEQFF
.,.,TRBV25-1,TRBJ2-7,TGTGCCAGCAGTGTCCGACAGAATCCCTACGAGCAGTACTTC,CASSVRQNPYEQYF
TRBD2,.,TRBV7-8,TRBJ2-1,TGTGCCAGCAGCTCACGGACTAGCGGGAGGGCCCTAGCAAGTGAGCAGTTCTTC,CASSSRTSGRALASEQFF
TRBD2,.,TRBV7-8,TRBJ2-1,TGTGCCAGCAGCTTAGCGATCGGCGGACTGGCGGGAGTCAATGAGCAGTTCTTC,CASSLAIGGLAGVNEQFF
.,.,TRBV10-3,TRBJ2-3,TGTGCCATCAGTGAGACTTCGCGCAGTGCAGATACGCAGTATTTT,CAISETSRSADTQYF
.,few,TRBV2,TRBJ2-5,TGTGCCAGCAGTCTTACTAGTGTAGAGACCCAGTACTTC,CASSLTSVETQYF
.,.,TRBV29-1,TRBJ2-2,TGCAGCGTTGATCGCAAGTCAGGGGAGAACACCGGGGAGCTGTTTTTT,CSVDRKSGENTGELFF
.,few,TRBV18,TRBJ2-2,TGTGCCAGCTCACCATTCGGGAGCACCGGGGAGCTGTTTTTT,CASSPFGSTGELFF
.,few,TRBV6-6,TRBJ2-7,TGTGCCAGCAGTTATATCGAGACGAGCTCCTACGAGCAGTACTTC,CASSYIETSSYEQYF
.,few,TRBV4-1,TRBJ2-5,TGCGCCAGCAGCCAAGATTCGGCGAAAGAGACCCAGTACTTC,CASSQDSAKETQYF
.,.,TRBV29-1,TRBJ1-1,TGCAGCGTATCACCCCACACGGCAACTCGCACTGAAGCTTTCTTT,CSVSPHTATRTEAFF
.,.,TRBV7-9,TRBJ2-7,TGTGCCAGCAGCTTTATGGGGACTGAGGAGTACTTC,CASSFMGTEEYF
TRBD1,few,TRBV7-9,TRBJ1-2,TGTGCCAGCAGCTCGAGTGACAGGGGGCGAGGCTACACCTTC,CASSSSDRGRGYTF
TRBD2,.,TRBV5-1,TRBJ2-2,TGCGCCAGCACCCAGAGTGGGCAGCGGGGGAACACCGGGGAGCTGTTTTTT,CASTQSGQRGNTGELFF
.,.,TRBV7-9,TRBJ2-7,TGTGCCAGTAGCTTAACGGATAGCTCCTACGAGCAGTACTTC,CASSLTDSSYEQYF
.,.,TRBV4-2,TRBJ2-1,TGTGCCAGCAGCCAGACGCGGGTCTCCTACAATGAGCAGTTCTTC,CASSQTRVSYNEQFF
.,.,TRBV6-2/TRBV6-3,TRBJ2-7,TGTGCCACTAGGAGGCTCGGGGGAGCCGGATACGAGCAGTACTTC,CATRRLGGAGYEQYF
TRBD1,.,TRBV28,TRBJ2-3,TGTGCCAGCAGTTTTGGGACAGGGTCAGATACGCAGTATTTT,CASSFGTGSDTQYF
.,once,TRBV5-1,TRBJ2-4,TGCGCCAGCAGCTTGTCGGGGGTGAAAAACATTCAGTACTTC,CASSLSGVKNIQYF
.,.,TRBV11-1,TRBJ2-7,TGTGCCAGCAGACCAGACGGGATCTCCTACGAGCAGTACTTC,CASRPDGISYEQYF
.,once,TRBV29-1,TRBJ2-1,TGCAGCGTTGAAGATTTGAGTGGGTCGCTCGGGAATGAGCAGTTCTTC,CSVEDLSGSLGNEQFF
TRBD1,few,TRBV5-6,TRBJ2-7,TGTGCCAGCAGCCCCCGGGACAGGGTCCTAATAACGCCCTACGAGCAGTACTTC,CASSPRDRVLITPYEQYF
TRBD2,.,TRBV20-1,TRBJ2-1,TGCAGTGCATCCCCCAGAGGACTAGCGTATGAGCAGTTCTTC,CSASPRGLAYEQFF
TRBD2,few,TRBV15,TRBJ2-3,TGTGCCACCAGCAGAGATATAGCGGGAGTGTCCCTAAAGAGCACAGATACGCAGTATTTT,CATSRDIAGVSLKSTDTQYF
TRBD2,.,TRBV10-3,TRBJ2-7,TGTGCCATCATGGCTAGCGGGGGGTCCGAGCAGTACTTC,CAIMASGGSEQYF
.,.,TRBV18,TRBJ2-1,TGTGCCAGCTCACCCATCCTAGGGCCGAGCTCCTACAATGAGCAGTTCTTC,CASSPILGPSSYNEQFF
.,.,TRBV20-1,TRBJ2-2,TGCAGTGCTAGACCCGGGACCTCGAACACCGGGGAGCTGTTTTTT,CSARPGTSNTGELFF
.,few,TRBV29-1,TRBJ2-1,TGCAGCGCCCGAAGAGGGAGCAGGACTGACAATGAGCAGTTCTTC,CSARRGSRTDNEQFF
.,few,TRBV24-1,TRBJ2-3,TGTGCCACCAGTGACCCACCTACAGATACGCAGTATTTT,CATSDPPTDTQYF
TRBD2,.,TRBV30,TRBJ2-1,TGTGCCTGGAGTGTTGGGCTAGCGGGGGGAAACTGGAATGAGCAGTTCTTC,CAWSVGLAGGNWNEQFF
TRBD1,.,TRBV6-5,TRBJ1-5,TGTGCCAGCAGTCCTGGGACAGCCTATAGCAATCAGCCCCAGCATTTT,CASSPGTAYSNQPQHF
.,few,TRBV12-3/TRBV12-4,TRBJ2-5,TGTGCCAGCAGTTTAAGACTTCCAGAGACCCAGTACTTC,CASSLRLPETQYF
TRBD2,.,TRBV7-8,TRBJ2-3,TGTGCCAGCAGCTTAGGGTCACTAGCGGAAACCTTCACAGATACACAGTATTTT,CASSLGSLAETFTDTQYF
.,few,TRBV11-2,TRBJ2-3,TGTGCCAGCAGCTTAGGATCACCTAGCACAGATACGCAGTATTTT,CASSLGSPSTDTQYF
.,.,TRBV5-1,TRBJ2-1,TGCGCCAGCAGCTTGGTTGGCGGAAGAGCGTTGAATGAGCAGTTCTTC,CASSLVGGRALNEQFF
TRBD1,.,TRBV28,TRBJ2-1,TGTGCCAGCAGTTTGACCGGGACAGGGGGCGCACAGAATGAGCAGTTCTTC,CASSLTGTGGAQNEQFF
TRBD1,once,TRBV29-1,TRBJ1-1,TGCAGCGTTGTGGGACAGGGCCCGAACACTGAAGCTTTCTTT,CSVVGQGPNTEAFF
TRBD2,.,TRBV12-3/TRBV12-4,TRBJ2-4,TGTGCCAGCAGTCTTATGGTAGCGGGTGACATTCAGTACTTC,CASSLMVAGDIQYF
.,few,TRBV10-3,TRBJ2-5,TGTGCCATCAGTGAGTCGACAGGCCTGGGGACCCAGTACTTC,CAISESTGLGTQYF
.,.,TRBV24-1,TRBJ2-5,TGTGCCACCCGGGGGGAGACCCAGTACTTC,CATRGETQYF